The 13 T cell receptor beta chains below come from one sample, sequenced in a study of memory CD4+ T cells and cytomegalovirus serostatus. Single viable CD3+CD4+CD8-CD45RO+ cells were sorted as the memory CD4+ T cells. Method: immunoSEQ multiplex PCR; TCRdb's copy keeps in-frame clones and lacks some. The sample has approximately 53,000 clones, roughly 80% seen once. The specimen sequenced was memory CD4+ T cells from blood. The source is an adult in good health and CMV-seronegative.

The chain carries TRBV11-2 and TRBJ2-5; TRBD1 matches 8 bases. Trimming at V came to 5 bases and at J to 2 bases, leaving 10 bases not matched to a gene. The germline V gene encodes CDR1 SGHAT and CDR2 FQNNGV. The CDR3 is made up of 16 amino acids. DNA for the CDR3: TGTGCCAGCAGCGTATGGACAGGGCGGACTCAAGAGACCCAGTACTTC. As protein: CASSVWTGRTQETQYF.

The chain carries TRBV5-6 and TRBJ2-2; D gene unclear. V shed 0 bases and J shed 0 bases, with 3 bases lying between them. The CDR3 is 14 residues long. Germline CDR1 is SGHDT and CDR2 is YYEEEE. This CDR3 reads CASSLEPNTGELFF. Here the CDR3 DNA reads TGTGCCAGCAGCTTGGAACCGAACACCGGGGAGCTGTTTTTT. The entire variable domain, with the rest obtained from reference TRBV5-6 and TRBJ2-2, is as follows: DAGVTQSPTHLIKTRGQQVTLRCSPKSGHDTVSWYQQALGQGPQFIFQYYEEEERQRGNFPDRFSGHQFPNYSSELNVNALLLGDSALYLCASSLEPNTGELFFGEGSRLTVL.

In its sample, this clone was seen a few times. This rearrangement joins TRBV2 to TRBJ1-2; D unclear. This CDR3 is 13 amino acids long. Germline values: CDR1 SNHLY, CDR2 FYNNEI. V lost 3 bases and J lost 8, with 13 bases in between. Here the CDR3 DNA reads TGTGCCAGCAGTGAGATTTGGAGGGCGGGCTACACCTTC. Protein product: CASSEIWRAGYTF.

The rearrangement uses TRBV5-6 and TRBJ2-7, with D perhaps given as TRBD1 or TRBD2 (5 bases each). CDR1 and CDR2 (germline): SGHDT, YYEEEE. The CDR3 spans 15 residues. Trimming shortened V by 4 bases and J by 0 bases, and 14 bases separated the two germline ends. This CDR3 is CASSRREGTSYEQYF. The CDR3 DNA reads TGTGCCAGCAGCCGTCGCGAAGGGACCTCCTACGAGCAGTACTTC.

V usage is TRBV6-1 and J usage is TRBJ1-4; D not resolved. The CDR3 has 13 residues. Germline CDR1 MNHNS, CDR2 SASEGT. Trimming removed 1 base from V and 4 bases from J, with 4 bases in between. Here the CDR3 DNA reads TGTGCCAGCAGTGAAGTCCGTAATGAAAAACTGTTTTTT. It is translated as CASSEVRNEKLFF.

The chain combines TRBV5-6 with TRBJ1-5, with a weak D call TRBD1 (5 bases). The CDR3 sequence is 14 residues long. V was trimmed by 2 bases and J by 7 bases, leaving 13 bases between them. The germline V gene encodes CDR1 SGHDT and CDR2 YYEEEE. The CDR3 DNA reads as TGTGCCAGCAGCTTAGGCGCAGGGAAGCAGCCCCAGCATTTT. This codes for CASSLGAGKQPQHF.

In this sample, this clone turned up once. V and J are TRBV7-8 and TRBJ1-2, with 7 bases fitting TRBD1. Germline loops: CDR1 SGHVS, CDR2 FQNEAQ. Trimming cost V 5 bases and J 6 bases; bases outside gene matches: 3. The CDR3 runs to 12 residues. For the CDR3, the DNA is TGTGCCAGCAGCCCTACAGGGGATGGCTACACCTTC. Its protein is CASSPTGDGYTF. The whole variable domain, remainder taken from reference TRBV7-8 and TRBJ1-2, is GAGVSQSPRYKVAKRGQDVALRCDPISGHVSLFWYQQALGQGPEFLTYFQNEAQLDKSGLPSDRFFAERPEGSVSTLKIQRTQQEDSAVYLCASSPTGDGYTFGSGTRLTVV.

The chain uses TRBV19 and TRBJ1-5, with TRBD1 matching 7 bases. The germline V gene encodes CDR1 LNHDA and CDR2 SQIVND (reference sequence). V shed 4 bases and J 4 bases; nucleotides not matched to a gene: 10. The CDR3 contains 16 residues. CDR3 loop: CASSTTGAGRNQPQHF. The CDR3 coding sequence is TGTGCCAGTAGTACAACAGGGGCGGGTCGAAATCAGCCCCAGCATTTT.

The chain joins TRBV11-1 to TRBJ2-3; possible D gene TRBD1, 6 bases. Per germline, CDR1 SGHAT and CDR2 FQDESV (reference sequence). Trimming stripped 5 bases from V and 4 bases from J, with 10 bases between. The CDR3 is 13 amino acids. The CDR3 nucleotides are TGTGCCAGCAGCCGAGGGGGATCAGATACGCAGTATTTT. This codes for CASSRGGSDTQYF.

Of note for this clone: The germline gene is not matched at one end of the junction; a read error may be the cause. CDR3 amino acids: CASSLGRETQYF. The CDR3 DNA sequence: TGTGCTAGCAGCTTAGGCAGGGAGACCCAGTACTTC. The genes are TRBV7-7 and TRBJ2-5; D gene unclear. Looked up from germline, CDR1 is SSHAT and CDR2 is FNYEAQ (reference sequence). The CDR3 loop spans 12 amino acids.

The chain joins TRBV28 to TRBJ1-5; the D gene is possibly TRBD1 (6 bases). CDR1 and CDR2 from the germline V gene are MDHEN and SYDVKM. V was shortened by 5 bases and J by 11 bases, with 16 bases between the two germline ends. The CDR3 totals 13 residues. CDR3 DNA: TGTGCCAGCAGTCCCGGTTCCGAGGGGGCCCAGCATTTT. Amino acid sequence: CASSPGSEGAQHF.

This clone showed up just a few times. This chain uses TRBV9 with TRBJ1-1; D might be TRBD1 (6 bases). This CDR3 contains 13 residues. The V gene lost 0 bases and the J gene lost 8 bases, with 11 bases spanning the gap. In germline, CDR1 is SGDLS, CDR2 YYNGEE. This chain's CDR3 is CASSVGGTGEAFF. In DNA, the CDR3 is TGTGCCAGCAGCGTAGGAGGCACAGGGGAAGCTTTCTTT.

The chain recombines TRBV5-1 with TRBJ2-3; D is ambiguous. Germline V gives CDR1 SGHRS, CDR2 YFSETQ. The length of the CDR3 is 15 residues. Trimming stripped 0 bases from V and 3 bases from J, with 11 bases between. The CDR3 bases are TGCGCCAGCAGCTTGGTCTCTGGGGTGACAGATACGCAGTATTTT. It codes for CASSLVSGVTDTQYF.